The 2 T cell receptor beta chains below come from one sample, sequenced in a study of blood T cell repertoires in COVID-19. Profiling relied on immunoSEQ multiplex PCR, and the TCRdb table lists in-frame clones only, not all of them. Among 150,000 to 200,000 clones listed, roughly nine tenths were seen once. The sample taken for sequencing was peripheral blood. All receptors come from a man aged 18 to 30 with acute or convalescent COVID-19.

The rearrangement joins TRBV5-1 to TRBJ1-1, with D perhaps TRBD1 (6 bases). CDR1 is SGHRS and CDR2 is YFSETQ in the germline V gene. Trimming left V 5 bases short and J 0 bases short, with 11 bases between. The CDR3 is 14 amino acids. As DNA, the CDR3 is TGCGCCAGCAGACCGGGACACCTGAACACTGAAGCTTTCTTT. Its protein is CASRPGHLNTEAFF. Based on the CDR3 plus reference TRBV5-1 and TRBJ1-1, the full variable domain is KAGVTQTPRYLIKTRGQQVTLSCSPISGHRSVSWYQQTPGQGLQFLFEYFSETQRNKGNFPGRFSGRQFSNSRSEMNVSTLELGDSALYLCASRPGHLNTEAFFGQGTRLTVV.

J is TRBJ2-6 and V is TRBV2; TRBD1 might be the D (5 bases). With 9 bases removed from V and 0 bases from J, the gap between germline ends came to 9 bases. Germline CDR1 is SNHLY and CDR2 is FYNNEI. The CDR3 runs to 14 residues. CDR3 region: CARQENSGANVLTF. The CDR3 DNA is TGTGCCAGACAGGAGAACTCTGGGGCCAACGTCCTGACTTTC.